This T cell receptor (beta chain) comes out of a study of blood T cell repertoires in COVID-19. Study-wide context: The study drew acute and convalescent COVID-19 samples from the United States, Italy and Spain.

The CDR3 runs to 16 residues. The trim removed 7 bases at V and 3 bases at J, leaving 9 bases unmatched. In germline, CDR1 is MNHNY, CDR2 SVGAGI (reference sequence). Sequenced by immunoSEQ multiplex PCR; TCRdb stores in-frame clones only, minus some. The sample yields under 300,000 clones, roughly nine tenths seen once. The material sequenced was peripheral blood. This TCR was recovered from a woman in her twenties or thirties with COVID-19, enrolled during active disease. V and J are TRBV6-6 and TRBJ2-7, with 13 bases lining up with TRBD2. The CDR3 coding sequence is TGTGCCAGCACCCAAGGACTAGCGGGGGAACACTACGAGCAGTACTTC. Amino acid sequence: CASTQGLAGEHYEQYF.